Listed below are T cell receptor beta chains from one sample, sequenced in a study of identical twins. TCRdb re-called the 5' RACE reads with MiXCR, one entry per CDR3 protein. The sample contains 500,000 to 550,000 distinct CDR3 sequences, around 20% of which appear only once. This sample was shared with a second study, whose subject was T cells expressing NK-cell markers.

Sequencing input: CD4+ T cells sorted from blood. These receptor sequences come from a woman younger than 35 in good health. CDR3s include the opening cysteine and the closing phenylalanine or tryptophan. D genes are given only for firm matches. The size field is filled for only some rows; it gives once, few, many or a size class.

few TRBJ2-1 . TRBV29-1 CSVELRSYNEQFF TGCAGCGTTGAACTCCGCTCCTACAATGAGCAGTTCTTC
few TRBJ1-5 . TRBV15 CATRQDSYSNQPQHF TGTGCCACCAGACAGGACAGTTATAGCAATCAGCCCCAGCATTTT
few TRBJ2-6 . TRBV12-3/TRBV12-4 CASRAGSYSGANVLTF TGTGCCAGCAGAGCAGGGTCCTACTCTGGGGCCAACGTCCTGACTTTC
. TRBJ2-7 TRBD2 TRBV9 CASSVASGRVYEQYF TGTGCCAGCAGCGTGGCTAGCGGGAGAGTTTACGAGCAGTACTTC
few TRBJ1-2 . TRBV10-2 CASSGEQARVTF TGCGCCAGCAGTGGGGAACAAGCGAGAGTAACCTTC
once TRBJ1-2 TRBD1 TRBV6-2/TRBV6-3 CASSYLARTGNYGYTF TGTGCCAGCAGTTACTTAGCCCGGACAGGGAACTATGGCTACACCTTC
. TRBJ2-1 . TRBV20-1 CSGRGYPNEQFF TGCAGTGGGAGGGGTTACCCGAATGAGCAGTTCTTC
. TRBJ2-7 . TRBV6-6 CASRTAAYEQYF TGTGCCAGCCGTACAGCGGCCTACGAGCAGTACTTC
few TRBJ2-3 . TRBV11-2 CASSLAPHASSTDTQYF TGTGCCAGCAGCTTAGCCCCGCACGCGTCATCCACAGATACGCAGTATTTT
. TRBJ2-7 . TRBV27 CASSLPSSARYEQYF TGTGCCAGCAGTTTACCTTCTAGCGCTCGCTACGAGCAGTACTTC
few TRBJ2-5 TRBD2 TRBV12-3/TRBV12-4 CASSTGLRETQYF TGTGCCAGCAGCACGGGACTACGAGAGACCCAGTACTTC
many TRBJ1-1 . TRBV20-1 CSATVAEAFF TGCAGTGCTACTGTCGCTGAAGCTTTCTTT
few TRBJ2-1 TRBD2 TRBV4-3 CASSLTSVGGNEQFF TGCGCCAGCAGCCTGACTAGCGTTGGGGGCAATGAGCAGTTCTTC
. TRBJ1-5 TRBD1 TRBV12-3/TRBV12-4 CASSYQGAVGQPQHF TGTGCCAGCAGTTATCAGGGGGCGGTAGGTCAGCCCCAGCATTTT
. TRBJ2-2 . TRBV20-1 CSARVSGAGTGELFF TGCAGTGCTAGAGTTTCCGGGGCTGGCACCGGGGAGCTGTTTTTT
many TRBJ1-2 . TRBV12-3/TRBV12-4 CASSLRVYGYTF TGTGCCAGCAGTCTAAGGGTATATGGCTACACCTTC
few TRBJ2-7 . TRBV6-5 CASSYSPRSYEQYF TGTGCCAGCAGTTACTCACCGAGGTCCTACGAGCAGTACTTC
many TRBJ2-3 TRBD2 TRBV5-5 CASSFFAGEADTQYF TGTGCCAGCAGCTTCTTCGCGGGGGAGGCAGATACGCAGTATTTT
many TRBJ2-2 . TRBV20-1 CSAELGTGELFF TGCAGTGCTGAACTTGGGACCGGGGAGCTGTTTTTT
few TRBJ2-3 TRBD1 TRBV29-1 CSVGKAGGKTTDTQYF TGCAGCGTTGGAAAGGCAGGGGGTAAAACGACAGATACGCAGTATTTT
few TRBJ2-1 TRBD2 TRBV9 CASSVVRAGRDEQFF TGTGCCAGCAGCGTAGTAAGAGCGGGAAGGGATGAGCAGTTCTTC
. TRBJ1-2 . TRBV12-3/TRBV12-4 CASSLGGASGYTF TGTGCCAGCAGTTTGGGGGGCGCTAGTGGCTACACCTTC
few TRBJ1-3 . TRBV20-1 CSVPGHRSGNTIYF TGCAGTGTTCCGGGACACCGCTCTGGAAACACCATATATTTT
. TRBJ2-1 TRBD2 TRBV20-1 CSAKGLAINEQFF TGCAGTGCTAAGGGACTAGCTATCAATGAGCAGTTCTTC
many TRBJ2-5 TRBD2 TRBV6-5 CASSYSSSGGGETQYF TGTGCCAGCAGTTACTCTTCTAGCGGGGGCGGGGAGACCCAGTACTTC
. TRBJ2-1 . TRBV27 CASSPLIAAYNEQFF TGTGCCAGCAGTCCGTTGATAGCGGCTTACAATGAGCAGTTCTTC
. TRBJ2-1 . TRBV20-1 CSARDLRAGSYNEQFF TGCAGTGCTAGAGATCTAAGAGCGGGCTCCTACAATGAGCAGTTCTTC
. TRBJ2-2 . TRBV7-7 CASSSRTTTASTGELFF TGTGCCAGCAGCTCCCGGACGACTACTGCGAGCACCGGGGAGCTGTTTTTT
few TRBJ2-7 . TRBV10-3 CAISGSKTELVEQYF TGTGCCATCAGTGGTAGTAAGACGGAGTTAGTCGAGCAGTACTTC
. TRBJ2-7 TRBD1 TRBV4-3 CASSQEDFRGQASSYEQYF TGCGCCAGCAGCCAAGAAGACTTTAGGGGACAGGCCAGCTCCTACGAGCAGTACTTC
few TRBJ2-7 . TRBV6-5 CASTPPGGRQYF TGTGCCAGCACCCCACCCGGAGGTAGGCAGTACTTC
few TRBJ2-1 . TRBV20-1 CSAPRDSVINEQFF TGCAGTGCTCCTCGAGACAGCGTAATTAATGAGCAGTTCTTC
few TRBJ1-6 . TRBV12-3/TRBV12-4 CASRRDGNSPLHF TGTGCCAGCAGAAGGGACGGCAATTCACCCCTCCACTTT
. TRBJ2-3 . TRBV7-9 CASSLPVRGSLIDTQYF TGTGCCAGCAGCCTACCGGTCCGGGGATCGTTGATCGATACGCAGTATTTT